What follows is one T cell receptor (beta chain) and its context. This record comes from a study of blood T cell repertoires in COVID-19. This table comes from immunoSEQ multiplex PCR, and its TCRdb copy is limited to in-frame clones, with some not included. This sample has almost 200,000 clones; around four fifths occur once, and the top ten carry 0.95%. Germline CDR1 GTSNPN, CDR2 SVGIG (reference sequence). V lost 4 bases to trimming and J lost 8 bases; unmatched junction nucleotides: 7. This CDR3 is built from 12 residues. Seattle participants joined during active infection and were tracked over time.

Source material: peripheral blood. This receptor was taken from a man in his 60s with COVID-19, enrolled during active disease. The chain recombines TRBV30 with TRBJ1-2; TRBD1 matches at 7 bases. This CDR3 reads CAWNDRAQGYTF. The CDR3 nucleotides are TGTGCCTGGAACGACAGGGCCCAAGGCTACACCTTC. Full variable domain (remainder filled in from reference TRBV30 and TRBJ1-2): SQTIHQWPATLVQPVGSPLSLECTVEGTSNPNLYWYRQAAGRGLQLLFYSVGIGQISSEVPQNLSASRPQDRQFILSSKKLLLSDSGFYLCAWNDRAQGYTFGSGTRLTVV.